This is a list of T cell receptor beta chains from one sample in a study of T cells after yellow fever vaccination. Each CDR3 protein is one row after TCRdb ran MiXCR on the 5' RACE reads. The sample has a few hundred thousand distinct CDR3 sequences, 3.6% seen once. The sequencing here drew on PBMCs, taken on the day of the yellow fever booster vaccination. The receptors here all came from a man younger than 35 who received the YFV17D yellow fever vaccine. The CDR3 runs from the conserved cysteine through the conserved F or W. The D gene is left open where the match is weak. A row's size may be missing; if present it is once, few, many or a size class.

j_call clone_size v_call d_call cdr3_nt cdr3_aa
TRBJ2-5 many TRBV27 TRBD1 TGTGCCAGCAGTTTCCGGACAGGGAACCAAGAGACCCAGTACTTC CASSFRTGNQETQYF
TRBJ2-3 many TRBV7-9 NA TGTGCCAGCAGCTTTCCCTACAACGAAGGGACTTGGGTTTCAGTCACAGATACGCAGTATTTT CASSFPYNEGTWVSVTDTQYF
TRBJ2-3 few TRBV12-3/TRBV12-4 TRBD2 TGTGCCAGCAGTTTTGTAGCGGGACAAGATACGCAGTATTTT CASSFVAGQDTQYF
TRBJ2-1 many TRBV5-1 TRBD2 TGCGCCAGCAGCATCGGGACTAGCGGGAGCAATGAGCAGTTCTTC CASSIGTSGSNEQFF
TRBJ1-1 few TRBV7-9 TRBD1 TGTGCCAGCAGCCCGGACAGGTTGGGTTTGCGCACTGAAGCTTTCTTT CASSPDRLGLRTEAFF
TRBJ1-6 NA TRBV5-1 TRBD1 TGCGCCAGCAACAGGGGCGCCTATAATTCACCCCTCCACTTT CASNRGAYNSPLHF
TRBJ2-3 NA TRBV5-4 NA TGTGCCAGCAGCTTAGTGGCCCAAAGCACAGATACGCAGTATTTT CASSLVAQSTDTQYF
TRBJ2-1 many TRBV6-1 NA TGTGCCAGCAGTGAAAGGGCCCGAGGGAATGAGCAGTTCTTC CASSERARGNEQFF
TRBJ1-5 NA TRBV20-1 TRBD1 TGCAGTGCTAGGGGTTCAGGGGGGAGTTATAGCAATCAGCCCCAGCATTTT CSARGSGGSYSNQPQHF
TRBJ1-1 few TRBV5-4 NA TGTGCCAGCAGCTTGGCGACCAGCGAAGCTTTCTTT CASSLATSEAFF
TRBJ1-2 few TRBV15 TRBD1 TGTGCCACCAGCGGTTGGACAGGGTTGGGTGGCTACACCTTC CATSGWTGLGGYTF
TRBJ2-1 NA TRBV3-1 NA TGTGCCAGCAGCCAACTCCCAGGCAGAACAGGGACGTTGGGGGAGCAGTTCTTC CASSQLPGRTGTLGEQFF
TRBJ2-3 few TRBV12-3/TRBV12-4 TRBD2 TGTGCCAGCAGTTCCCCAGGACTAGCGGGGGGCCTGTACACAGATACGCAGTATTTT CASSSPGLAGGLYTDTQYF
TRBJ1-4 NA TRBV7-8 TRBD1 TGTGCCAGCAGCCGAGAAAGGGACAGACCTAATGAAAAACTGTTTTTT CASSRERDRPNEKLFF
TRBJ1-1 few TRBV12-3/TRBV12-4 NA TGTGCCAGCAGTCGCTGGACGGAGGGTACGACTGAAGCTTTCTTT CASSRWTEGTTEAFF
TRBJ2-1 NA TRBV5-1 NA TGCGCCAGCAGCTCTGGAGTCCGGTCAGGGAGCTCCTACAATGAGCAGTTCTTC CASSSGVRSGSSYNEQFF
TRBJ1-1 few TRBV30 NA TGTGCCTGGGGGGGGGAGGCAAATTTCTTT CAWGGEANFF
TRBJ1-1 many TRBV12-3/TRBV12-4 NA TGTGCCAGCAGTCCAGACAGGACGACTTGGAACACTGAAGCTTTCTTT CASSPDRTTWNTEAFF
TRBJ1-5 NA TRBV4-3 NA TGCGCCAGCAGCCAAGATTGGTTGAATCAGCCCCAGCATTTT CASSQDWLNQPQHF
TRBJ2-7 NA TRBV20-1 TRBD1 TGCAGTGTTATCAACAGGGGGTTGTCCTACGAGCAGTACTTC CSVINRGLSYEQYF
TRBJ2-3 many TRBV7-2 TRBD2 TGTGCCAGCAGCTTTACGGGACTAGCGGGTTATACGCAGTATTTT CASSFTGLAGYTQYF
TRBJ2-3 few TRBV3-1 TRBD2 TGTGCCAGCAGCCCCTTTCCTGGACTAGCGGGGGCTGATACGCAGTATTTT CASSPFPGLAGADTQYF
TRBJ2-3 NA TRBV10-3 NA TGTGCCACCCGCCAACGGGGGGCGGAAGATACGCAGTATTTT CATRQRGAEDTQYF
TRBJ2-3 NA TRBV10-1 TRBD1 TGCGCCAGCAGCGACAGGGGAGTCACAGATACGCAGTATTTT CASSDRGVTDTQYF
TRBJ2-1 many TRBV20-1 NA TGCAGTGTGCAGAGCGGAAGCTCCTACAATGAGCAGTTCTTC CSVQSGSSYNEQFF
TRBJ2-7 few TRBV20-1 TRBD2 TGCAGTGCTAGATTTACCGGGGGGTACGAGCAGTACTTC CSARFTGGYEQYF
TRBJ1-4 many TRBV7-8 NA TGTGCCAGCAGCTTACTATCTGGAACTAATGAAAAACTGTTTTTT CASSLLSGTNEKLFF
TRBJ2-7 many TRBV7-8 TRBD1 TGTGCCAGCAGCCTACTCGGACAGGGGGCCTCCGAGCAGTACTTC CASSLLGQGASEQYF
TRBJ1-1 many TRBV20-1 NA TGCAGTGCTAGGAGTGGAGGACCGAACACTGAAGCTTTCTTT CSARSGGPNTEAFF
TRBJ1-5 many TRBV27 NA TGTGCCAGCAGTTTTGTGGGTAGCAATCAGCCCCAGCATTTT CASSFVGSNQPQHF
TRBJ2-2 many TRBV6-5 NA TGTGCCAGCACCACAGGGTCCACCGGGGAGCTGTTTTTT CASTTGSTGELFF
TRBJ1-2 many TRBV3-1 NA TGTGCCAGCAGCTTTACTGGAGGCGGCTACACCTTC CASSFTGGGYTF
TRBJ2-3 many TRBV20-1 TRBD2 TGCAGTGCTCCCCGGGGGGGCACAGATACGCAGTATTTT CSAPRGGTDTQYF
TRBJ2-6 many TRBV28 NA TGTGCCAGCCGACCCCGAGGGACCGGGGCCAACGTCCTGACTTTC CASRPRGTGANVLTF
TRBJ2-3 NA TRBV9 NA TGTGCCAGCAGCGTAGAAGGCAGGAGCACAGATACGCAGTATTTT CASSVEGRSTDTQYF
TRBJ2-1 many TRBV7-2 NA TGTGCCAGCACCTCAGTGTTCGGCGATGAGCAGTTCTTC CASTSVFGDEQFF